Shown below are 11 T cell receptor beta chains from a single sample sequenced in a study of shared T cell receptors in the human thymus. Using immunoSEQ multiplex PCR, the repertoire was profiled, and TCRdb retains in-frame clones only, with some absent. The sample yields around 730,000 clones, approximately 85% seen once. The same specimen was also included in a second study, on human thymus T cells.

Sequencing was done on a sample of thymocytes. Every receptor here comes from a girl under three years old with a congenital heart defect.

The rearrangement joins TRBV14 to TRBJ1-4; tentatively, D is TRBD1 (5 bases). V lost 1 base and J 0 bases, leaving 15 bases between the germline ends. Germline lookup yields CDR1 SGHDN and CDR2 FVKESK. The CDR3 has 18 residues. The CDR3 nucleotides read TGTGCCAGCAGCCAAGCCGTGACAGTCCATGCAACTAATGAAAAACTGTTTTTT. Amino acids: CASSQAVTVHATNEKLFF.

This clone was observed a single time. The V and J genes are TRBV10-3 and TRBJ1-1, with 7 bases lining up with TRBD1. The CDR3 has 13 residues. J was trimmed by 3 bases and V by 9 bases; bases with no gene match: 7. Germline CDR1 ENHRY, CDR2 SYGVKD. CDR3 residues: CAIQGQHHTEAFF. The CDR3 nucleotides are TGTGCCATTCAGGGACAGCACCACACTGAAGCTTTCTTT.

V usage is TRBV7-7 and J usage is TRBJ2-2; D is possibly TRBD2 (6 bases). The CDR3 loop spans 18 amino acids. Trimming took off 1 base at V and 6 bases at J, with 21 bases between the two ends. Germline CDR1 SSHAT, CDR2 FNYEAQ (reference sequence). The DNA for the CDR3 is TGTGCCAGCAGCTTAGGGGCGGGACTCCCGGTCGGGGCCGGGGAGCTGTTTTTT. It yields the protein CASSLGAGLPVGAGELFF.

To note about this clone: The same CDR3 can be traced to other DNA sequences in this sample. This chain joins TRBV4-1 and TRBJ1-5; the D gene is possibly TRBD1 (5 bases). Trimming left V 1 base short and J 4 bases short, with 11 bases between. This CDR3 has 15 amino acids. Germline loops: CDR1 MGHRA, CDR2 YSYEKL. The CDR3 region is CASSQGAGRNQPQHF. CDR3 bases: TGCGCCAGCAGCCAAGGGGCAGGGCGGAATCAGCCCCAGCATTTT.

This clone has only a few counts. The V call is TRBV11-2, the J call TRBJ1-2; no clear D. Trimming removed 0 bases from V and 8 bases from J, with 13 bases in between. The CDR3 covers 14 residues. The germline CDR1 and CDR2 sequences are SGHAT and FQNNGV. CDR3 DNA sequence: TGTGCCAGCAGCTTAGATCGTAGAAGAGAGGGCTACACCTTC. Translating it yields CASSLDRRREGYTF.

The chain has TRBV5-1 and TRBJ1-1, with 10 bases aligning to TRBD1. The CDR3 totals 17 residues. The ends lost 5 bases at V and 1 base at J; junction bases unmatched: 11. The germline CDR1 and CDR2 sequences are SGHRS and YFSETQ. As DNA, the CDR3 is TGCGCCAGCAGACAGGGACAGGGGATTTGGGAGAACACTGAAGCTTTCTTT. Its protein product is CASRQGQGIWENTEAFF.

This chain uses TRBV6-7 with TRBJ1-2; TRBD1 agrees at 8 bases. TRBV6-7 is an open reading frame whose function is uncertain. V lost 3 bases, J lost 5 bases, and 11 bases stayed unmatched. The CDR3 is 16 residues long. In DNA, the CDR3 is TGTGCCAGCAGTTATAGGGCAGGGGGCCTCTTTTATGGCTACACCTTC. Its translation: CASSYRAGGLFYGYTF.

This clone was seen only once. The CDR3 DNA is TGTGCCAGGGGGACACCCTATAACTATGGCTACACCTTC. It yields the protein CARGTPYNYGYTF. This chain joins TRBV2 and TRBJ1-2; tentatively, D is TRBD1 (6 bases). Germline V CDR1 and CDR2: SNHLY, FYNNEI. CDR3 length: 13 residues. Trimming cost V 9 bases and J 1 base, with 12 bases left between them.

In nucleotides, the CDR3 is TGTGCCAGCAATTCCGCCCGTGGGGGCAGTGAGTACGAGCAGTACTTC. This encodes CASNSARGGSEYEQYF. The chain employs TRBV6-6 and TRBJ2-7, with D tentatively TRBD1 (6 bases). The V gene lost 7 bases and the J gene lost 4 bases, with 23 bases spanning the gap. The CDR3 runs 16 residues. Germline V gives CDR1 MNHNY, CDR2 SVGAGI (reference sequence).

This clone came up once. The chain uses TRBV5-1 and TRBJ1-6, with D perhaps matching TRBD1 (6 bases). The germline gives CDR1 SGHRS, CDR2 YFSETQ. The ends were cut back, 4 bases at V and 9 bases at J, with 14 bases in the middle. CDR3 length: 14 residues. The CDR3 is CASSLETGASPLHF. CDR3 sequence (DNA): TGCGCCAGCAGCCTCGAGACAGGTGCTTCACCCCTCCACTTT.

The rearrangement joins TRBV13 to TRBJ1-6; 9 bases match TRBD1. The CDR3 loop spans 16 amino acids. V lost 3 bases, J lost 10 bases, and 10 bases stayed unmatched. Germline V gives CDR1 PRHDT, CDR2 FYEKMQ (reference sequence). This chain's CDR3 is CASSFWSGTGRSPLHF. Written as DNA, the CDR3 is TGTGCCAGCAGCTTTTGGTCAGGGACAGGGAGGTCACCCCTCCACTTT.